This entry features one T cell receptor (beta chain) sequence. This entry is derived from a study of cytomegalovirus exposure and HLA in healthy donors. The assay was immunoSEQ multiplex PCR, and TCRdb's table has in-frame clones only and misses some. The sample includes around 66,000 clones, about 97% of them seen just once. Trimming removed 1 base from V and 1 base from J; junction bases left unmatched: 2. The germline CDR1 and CDR2 sequences are LNHDA and SQIVND (reference sequence). This CDR3 has 17 residues. The TCR was taken from a woman in her late teens or twenties in good health and CMV-seropositive. The chain combines TRBV19 with TRBJ2-1, with 12 bases matching TRBD2. Sequenced input: PBMCs. CDR3 sequence reads: CASSIASGRVSYNEQFF. CDR3 bases: TGTGCCAGTAGTATAGCTAGCGGGAGGGTTTCCTACAATGAGCAGTTCTTC.